The present TCR beta chain was sequenced within a study of early T cells in non-severe SARS-CoV-2 infection. Study details: From unsorted whole blood, bulk RNA was sequenced, and the chains remained unpaired.

The CDR3 covers 13 residues. Germline values: CDR1 SQVTM, CDR2 ANQGSEA. Trimming took 4 bases from V and 4 from J, leaving 11 bases between them. Study observations and caveats: The matching step, a VDJdb search, favored anti-spike CD8 responses and missed private and CD4 specificities.

Individual cDNA molecules carried attached unique molecular identifiers. TCRdb analysed the 5' RACE reads with MiXCR anew, one entry per CDR3 protein. Here the sample spans around 28,000 distinct CDR3 sequences, roughly 4% being singletons. This clonotype was counted ten times or more. Its specificity is not known. The gene calls are TRBV29-1 and TRBJ1-3; D call uncertain. This receptor was taken from an adult who was a healthcare worker with PCR-confirmed SARS-CoV-2 infection or an uninfected control (not recorded which). Sequencing input: whole blood. CDR3 in amino acids: CSVVMGSGNTIYF. CDR3 nucleotide sequence: TGCAGCGTTGTGATGGGGTCGGGAAACACCATATATTTT.